The sequence of this T cell receptor beta chain was determined in a study of T-cell memory formation after mild COVID-19. The CDR3 is 18 amino acids. V dropped 0 bases and J dropped 0 bases, with 18 bases sitting between them. Germline V gene lookup returns CDR1 SGDLS and CDR2 YYNGEE. TCRdb re-derived calls from the 5' RACE reads in MiXCR, one entry per CDR3 protein. The data show roughly 350,000 distinct CDR3 sequences, with 21% seen just once and around 12% held by the top ten. In the case of this clonotype: Its specificity is unknown.

Study-level points and caveats: Cross-reactive memory seemingly joined, as some responding clones were found in pre-infection memory.

The TCR was taken from an adult woman who had mild COVID-19 (a few samples of this study predate the infection). Cell type and time point are not known. J is TRBJ1-2 and V is TRBV9; no definite D call. Sequencing used PBMCs or a T cell subset sorted from them (not recorded which). The CDR3 nucleotides read TGTGCCAGCAGCGTAGCTCAGGAAGCGGCAGCTGCTAACTATGGCTACACCTTC. Translated: CASSVAQEAAAANYGYTF.